Sequencing of this T cell receptor (beta chain) was carried out in a study of control samples from healthy donors and cancer patients. Germline V gene lookup returns CDR1 KGHDR and CDR2 SFDVKD. The CDR3 spans 15 residues. Trimming removed 6 bases at V and 2 bases at J, with 16 bases between. Only in-frame clones appear in the TCRdb table, and some are missing; sequencing was by immunoSEQ multiplex PCR. Of approximately 130,000 clones in the sample, about 90% were seen once. The chain uses TRBV24-1 and TRBJ2-7; either TRBD1 or TRBD2 may supply D (5 bases each). Sequencing was done on a sample of blood. The sequence derives from a man aged 55 to 70 in good health. This chain's CDR3 is CATSLGGDGAYEQYF. The CDR3 DNA reads TGTGCCACCAGTCTTGGTGGGGACGGAGCCTACGAGCAGTACTTC.